The 5 T cell receptor beta chains in this list originate from one sample, sequenced in a study of blood T cell repertoires in COVID-19. Only in-frame clones appear in the TCRdb table, and some are missing; sequencing was by immunoSEQ multiplex PCR. Here the sample spans about 270,000 clones, 75% to 90% being singletons. The specimen was PBMCs or T cells enriched from blood (not recorded which). Receptor source: a woman younger than 35 who had recovered from COVID-19.

The chain links TRBV4-1 to TRBJ2-2; 7 bases fit TRBD2. The CDR3 runs to 15 residues. Germline loops: CDR1 MGHRA, CDR2 YSYEKL. V was clipped by 6 bases and J by 1 base; unmatched bases: 5. CDR3 amino acids: CASSRLAGNTGELFF. The CDR3 DNA sequence: TGCGCCAGCAGTCGACTAGCTGGGAACACCGGGGAGCTGTTTTTT.

The rearrangement joins TRBV28 to TRBJ2-7, with D tentatively TRBD1 (6 bases). The V end was cut by 8 bases, the J end by 5 bases, with 25 bases between. The CDR3 has 16 amino acids. Per the germline V gene, CDR1 is MDHEN and CDR2 is SYDVKM. CDR3 DNA: TGTGCCAGCCCACGACCACAGGGACCCCAGGTGGACGAGCAGTACTTC. Its translation: CASPRPQGPQVDEQYF.

The chain combines TRBV7-6 with TRBJ2-1; 7 nucleotides align to TRBD2. The V gene end was trimmed by 5 bases and the J gene end by 7 bases; junction bases not matched to a gene: 14. Germline V gene lookup returns CDR1 SGHVS and CDR2 FNYEAQ. This CDR3 has 16 residues. This CDR3 is CASSLAGTNTKNEQFF. The CDR3 bases are TGTGCCAGCAGCCTGGCCGGGACTAACACAAAGAATGAGCAGTTCTTC.

The CDR3 protein is CASSEGLAVPGELFF. CDR3 DNA sequence: TGTGCCAGCAGTGAAGGTCTAGCGGTGCCCGGGGAGCTGTTTTTT. The V and J genes are TRBV6-1 and TRBJ2-2; TRBD2 agrees at 7 bases. V trimming: 1 base; J trimming: 6 bases; junction bases outside the gene matches: 5. The germline gives CDR1 MNHNS, CDR2 SASEGT. CDR3 length: 15 amino acids.

This clone was picked up one time. J is TRBJ1-2 and V is TRBV5-8; 10 bases align to TRBD1. Per the germline V gene, CDR1 is SGHTS and CDR2 is YDEGEE. Trimming removed 4 bases from V and 4 bases from J; junction bases left unmatched: 7. CDR3 length: 15 residues. The chain's CDR3 is CASSLRTGGFYGYTF. CDR3 DNA sequence: TGTGCCAGCAGCCTGCGGACAGGGGGGTTCTATGGCTACACCTTC.